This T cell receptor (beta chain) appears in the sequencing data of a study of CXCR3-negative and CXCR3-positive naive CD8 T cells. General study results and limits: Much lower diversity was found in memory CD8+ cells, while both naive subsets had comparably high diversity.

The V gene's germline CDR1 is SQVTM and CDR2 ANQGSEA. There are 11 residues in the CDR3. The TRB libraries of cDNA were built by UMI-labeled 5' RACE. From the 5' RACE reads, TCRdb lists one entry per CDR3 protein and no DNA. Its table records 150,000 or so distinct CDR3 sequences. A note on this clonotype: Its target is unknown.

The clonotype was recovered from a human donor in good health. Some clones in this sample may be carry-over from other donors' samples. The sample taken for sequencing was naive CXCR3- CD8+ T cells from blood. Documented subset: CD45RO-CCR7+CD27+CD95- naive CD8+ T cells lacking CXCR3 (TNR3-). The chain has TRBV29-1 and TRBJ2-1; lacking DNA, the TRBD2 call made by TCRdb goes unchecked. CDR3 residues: CSVVLGAEQFF.